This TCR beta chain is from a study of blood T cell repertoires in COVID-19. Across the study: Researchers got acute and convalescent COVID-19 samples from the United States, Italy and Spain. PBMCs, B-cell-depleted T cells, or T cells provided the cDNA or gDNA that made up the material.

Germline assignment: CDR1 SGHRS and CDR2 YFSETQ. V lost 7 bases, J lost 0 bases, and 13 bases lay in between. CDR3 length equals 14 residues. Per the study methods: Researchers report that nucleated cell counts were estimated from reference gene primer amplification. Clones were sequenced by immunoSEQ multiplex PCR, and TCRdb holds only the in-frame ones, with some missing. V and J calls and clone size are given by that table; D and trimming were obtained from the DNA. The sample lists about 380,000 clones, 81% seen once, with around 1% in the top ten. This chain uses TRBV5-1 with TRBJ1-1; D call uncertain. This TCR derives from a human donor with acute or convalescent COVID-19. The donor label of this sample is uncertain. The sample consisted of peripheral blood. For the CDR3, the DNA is TGCGCCAGCCGATCACAATGGCTGAACACTGAAGCTTTCTTT. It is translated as CASRSQWLNTEAFF.